A selection of T cell receptor beta chains follows, all from one sample in a study of cytomegalovirus exposure and HLA in healthy donors. This table comes from immunoSEQ multiplex PCR, and its TCRdb copy is limited to in-frame clones, with some not included. The table has more than 140,000 clones, over 60% seen once. Sequencing was performed on PBMCs. These TCRs come from a male donor in good health and CMV-seronegative. CDR3s include the opening cysteine and the closing phenylalanine or tryptophan. A D gene is named only where the DNA matches it firmly. A clone size is listed for some rows: how often the clone was seen (once, few, many), or a class if it is expanded.

len,v_gene,d_gene,j_gene,abundance,CDR3aa,CDR3nt
19,TRBV5-7,TRBD1,TRBJ2-6,once,CASSLALTGALSGANVLTF,TGTGCCAGCAGCTTGGCCCTGACAGGGGCCCTCTCTGGGGCCAACGTCCTGACTTTC
14,TRBV6-4,NA,TRBJ2-2,once,CASSVGGNTGELFF,TGTGCCAGCAGTGTAGGGGGGAACACCGGGGAGCTGTTTTTT
15,TRBV7-3,NA,TRBJ2-3,NA,CASSLRDLYTDTQYF,TGTGCCAGCAGCCTCCGGGACTTGTACACAGATACGCAGTATTTT
14,TRBV5-4,NA,TRBJ2-2,NA,CASSIDSNTGELFF,TGTGCCAGCAGCATAGATAGTAACACCGGGGAGCTGTTTTTT
13,TRBV19,NA,TRBJ1-5,few,CASSIQGDQPQHF,TGTGCCAGTAGTATACAGGGCGATCAGCCCCAGCATTTT
16,TRBV7-2,TRBD2,TRBJ2-3,NA,CASSPRLAGGADTQYF,TGTGCCAGCAGCCCTAGACTAGCGGGAGGGGCAGATACGCAGTATTTT
14,TRBV9,TRBD1,TRBJ2-1,few,CASSVGTGANEQFF,TGTGCCAGCAGCGTCGGGACAGGGGCCAACGAGCAGTTCTTC
15,TRBV11-3,NA,TRBJ2-7,once,CASSVLDTPRYEQYF,TGTGCCAGCAGCGTACTCGACACCCCCCGCTACGAGCAGTACTTC
16,TRBV7-3,TRBD2,TRBJ2-1,NA,CASSFLAGGVYNEQFF,TGTGCCAGCAGCTTCCTAGCGGGGGGGGTGTACAATGAGCAGTTCTTC
15,TRBV18,NA,TRBJ2-7,NA,CASSPGTPINYEQYF,TGTGCCAGCTCACCTGGGACACCAATAAACTACGAGCAGTACTTC
13,TRBV6-6,NA,TRBJ1-1,NA,CASRTPGWYQAFF,TGTGCCAGCCGCACCCCGGGTTGGTACCAAGCTTTCTTT
15,TRBV6-4,NA,TRBJ2-2,few,CASSDGHGNTGELFF,TGTGCCAGCAGCGACGGACACGGAAACACCGGGGAGCTGTTTTTT
14,TRBV27,TRBD1,TRBJ1-5,NA,CASRRTGGDQPQHF,TGTGCCAGCAGGAGGACAGGGGGCGATCAGCCCCAGCATTTT
19,TRBV30,TRBD1,TRBJ1-3,NA,CAWRPTGQGILSSGNTIYF,TGTGCCTGGAGACCCACCGGACAGGGGATCCTGAGCTCTGGAAACACCATATATTTT
15,TRBV5-6,TRBD1,TRBJ2-2,NA,CASSLGTGYTGELFF,TGTGCCAGCAGCTTGGGGACAGGGTACACCGGGGAGCTGTTTTTT
16,TRBV7-2,TRBD2,TRBJ2-1,NA,CASSMTSGGGYNEQFF,TGTGCCAGCAGCATGACTAGCGGAGGAGGGTACAATGAGCAGTTCTTC
13,TRBV13,TRBD1,TRBJ1-2,NA,CASSSGQGRGYTF,TGTGCCAGCAGCTCTGGACAGGGACGGGGCTACACCTTC
14,TRBV19,NA,TRBJ2-7,NA,CASSTTTGSYEQYF,TGTGCCAGTAGTACAACGACAGGCTCCTACGAGCAGTACTTC
15,TRBV10-3,TRBD1,TRBJ1-6,NA,CAISASGQNNSPLHF,TGTGCCATCAGTGCCTCGGGACAGAACAATTCACCCCTCCACTTT
14,TRBV6-6,TRBD1,TRBJ1-4,NA,CASSKTGGGEKLFF,TGTGCCAGCAGCAAGACAGGGGGCGGTGAAAAACTGTTTTTT
18,TRBV7-2,TRBD2,TRBJ2-4,NA,CASSTPGLAGVAKNIQYF,TGTGCCAGCAGCACACCGGGACTAGCGGGGGTGGCCAAAAACATTCAGTACTTC
15,TRBV6-5,NA,TRBJ1-2,NA,CASSYNSWGLNGYTF,TGTGCCAGCAGTTACAATAGCTGGGGCCTTAATGGCTACACCTTC
15,TRBV7-7,TRBD1,TRBJ2-1,few,CASSLEAGGYNEQFF,TGTGCCAGCAGCTTAGAGGCAGGGGGCTACAATGAGCAGTTCTTC
13,TRBV5-1,NA,TRBJ1-2,NA,CASSTDSNYGYTF,TGCGCCAGCAGCACGGACAGCAACTATGGCTACACCTTC
15,TRBV5-1,TRBD1,TRBJ1-1,NA,CASSTEQGAGTEAFF,TGCGCCAGCAGCACCGAACAGGGGGCAGGCACTGAAGCTTTCTTT
19,TRBV13,TRBD1,TRBJ1-1,NA,CASSLGRRTGFGGRTEAFF,TGTGCCAGCAGCTTAGGAAGACGGACAGGGTTCGGGGGAAGAACTGAAGCTTTCTTT
13,TRBV6-1,NA,TRBJ1-4,NA,CASWEGFFEKLFF,TGTGCCAGCTGGGAGGGGTTCTTTGAAAAACTGTTTTTT
13,TRBV2,NA,TRBJ2-2,NA,CASSALAGGELFF,TGTGCCAGCAGTGCACTAGCCGGCGGGGAGCTGTTTTTT
17,TRBV23-1,NA,TRBJ2-7,few,CASSPPSKQGCNYEQYF,TGCGCCAGCAGTCCCCCATCGAAGCAGGGTTGTAACTACGAGCAGTACTTC
13,TRBV29-1,NA,TRBJ2-3,NA,CSVGGSGADTQYF,TGCAGCGTTGGAGGTTCCGGGGCAGATACGCAGTATTTT
8,TRBV29-1,NA,TRBJ2-5,NA,CSSGAQYF,TGCAGCTCCGGTGCCCAGTACTTC
13,TRBV6-5,TRBD1,TRBJ1-2,NA,CASSRQGNYGYTF,TGTGCCAGCAGCCGACAGGGGAACTATGGCTACACCTTC
18,TRBV5-4,TRBD2,TRBJ2-5,NA,CASSLDPPSGSAQETQYF,TGTGCCAGCAGCTTGGACCCCCCTAGCGGGAGCGCCCAAGAGACCCAGTACTTC
16,TRBV28,NA,TRBJ1-1,NA,CASIGRPHSVNTEAFF,TGTGCCAGCATAGGAAGGCCTCATAGCGTTAACACTGAAGCTTTCTTT
17,TRBV15,NA,TRBJ1-3,NA,CATSSFLSPSSGNTIYF,TGTGCCACCAGCAGTTTCTTGTCCCCGAGCTCTGGAAACACCATATATTTT
17,TRBV7-9,NA,TRBJ2-2,NA,CASSSVGRVRNTGELFF,TGTGCCAGCAGCTCCGTCGGCAGGGTCCGGAACACCGGGGAGCTGTTTTTT
10,TRBV29-1,NA,TRBJ2-7,once,CSVRQDEQYF,TGCAGCGTTCGGCAGGACGAGCAGTACTTC
13,TRBV6-5,NA,TRBJ2-5,NA,CASSYSRAETQYF,TGTGCCAGCAGTTACTCGAGAGCAGAGACCCAGTACTTC
12,TRBV7-9,NA,TRBJ1-1,few,CASSSGGTEAFF,TGTGCCAGCAGCTCCGGCGGGACTGAAGCTTTCTTT
20,TRBV12-5,TRBD2,TRBJ2-6,NA,CASGLAPRGGLISGANVLTF,TGTGCTAGTGGTTTGGCCCCCCGGGGGGGCTTAATCTCTGGGGCCAACGTCCTGACTTTC